A selection of T cell receptor beta chains follows, all from one sample in a study of cytomegalovirus exposure and HLA in healthy donors. The method was immunoSEQ multiplex PCR; TCRdb's version includes in-frame clones alone and lacks a portion of them. This table holds about 190,000 clones, about 89% found once. Sequenced input: PBMCs. These receptors all stem from a man aged 30 to 45 in good health and CMV-seronegative. Both conserved end residues are part of each CDR3. The D gene is left open where the match is weak. Some rows mark clone size as missing; the rest say once, few, many or name a class of expanded clone.

>NA|TRBJ2-7|NA|TRBV7-6
CASSFSSASSYEQYF
TGTGCCAGCAGCTTCTCTAGCGCTAGCTCCTACGAGCAGTACTTC
>NA|TRBJ2-7|once|TRBV18
CASSPNGPSYEQYF
TGTGCCAGCTCACCAAATGGGCCAAGTTACGAGCAGTACTTC
>TRBD1|TRBJ2-5|NA|TRBV18
CASSPIGQGFQETQYF
TGTGCCAGCTCGCCTATTGGACAGGGCTTCCAAGAGACCCAGTACTTC
>NA|TRBJ1-5|NA|TRBV6-5
CASSRDGVAQPQHF
TGTGCCAGCAGCCGGGATGGGGTCGCTCAGCCCCAGCATTTT
>NA|TRBJ2-3|NA|TRBV15
CATSAGPAVFPPDTQYF
TGTGCCACCAGCGCGGGCCCCGCCGTTTTTCCCCCAGATACGCAGTATTTT
>TRBD1|TRBJ2-7|NA|TRBV5-1
CASSPDTGVEQYF
TGCGCCAGCAGCCCCGATACAGGGGTTGAGCAGTACTTC
>TRBD1|TRBJ2-7|NA|TRBV5-1
CASSRLWDRGGTMGEYEQYF
TGCGCCAGCAGCCGACTTTGGGACAGGGGAGGAACCATGGGGGAATACGAGCAGTACTTC
>TRBD1|TRBJ2-7|NA|TRBV7-9
CASSLDGTGEYF
TGTGCCAGCAGCTTAGACGGAACAGGGGAGTACTTC
>NA|TRBJ2-7|NA|TRBV5-6
CASSLTGSPYEQYF
TGTGCCAGCAGCTTGACAGGGTCCCCTTACGAGCAGTACTTC
>TRBD1|TRBJ2-7|NA|TRBV18
CASSPRTGSYEQYF
TGTGCCAGCTCACCGCGGACAGGCTCCTACGAGCAGTACTTC
>NA|TRBJ1-4|NA|TRBV14
CASSQEVGGATNEKLFF
TGTGCCAGCAGCCAAGAAGTGGGGGGAGCAACTAATGAAAAACTGTTTTTT
>TRBD2|TRBJ2-7|NA|TRBV27
CASSPGGVAYEQYF
TGTGCCAGCAGTCCCGGGGGGGTGGCCTACGAGCAGTACTTC
>TRBD1|TRBJ2-2|NA|TRBV2
CASSGDSNTGELFF
TGTGCCAGCAGCGGGGACAGCAACACCGGGGAGCTGTTTTTT